This is a list of T cell receptor beta chains from one sample in a study of beta chain features in type 1 diabetes. Generated by immunoSEQ multiplex PCR, the TCRdb table keeps only in-frame clones and is missing some. The data contain about 360,000 clones, roughly 13% of them singletons. Sequencing was done on a sample of naive CD4+ T cells from blood. The source of these receptors is a man younger than 30 in good health. CDR3s include the opening cysteine and the closing phenylalanine or tryptophan. The D gene is left open where the match is weak. Some rows have no size entry. The others give once, few or many, or a class for an expanded clone.

clone size: few
J gene: TRBJ1-2
V gene: TRBV7-9
D gene: -
CDR3 protein: CASSLGDRRHGYTF
CDR3 DNA: TGTGCCAGCAGCTTAGGTGACAGGCGGCATGGCTACACCTTC

clone size: -
J gene: TRBJ1-5
V gene: TRBV28
D gene: TRBD1
CDR3 protein: CASIPDRGNQPQHF
CDR3 DNA: TGTGCCAGCATTCCAGACAGGGGTAACCAGCCCCAGCATTTT

clone size: few
J gene: TRBJ1-1
V gene: TRBV9
D gene: -
CDR3 protein: CASSVGLGTRWANTEAFF
CDR3 DNA: TGTGCCAGCAGCGTAGGTCTTGGCACCCGGTGGGCGAACACTGAAGCTTTCTTT

clone size: -
J gene: TRBJ1-5
V gene: TRBV19
D gene: TRBD1
CDR3 protein: CASSTGGGQPQHF
CDR3 DNA: TGTGCCAGTAGTACAGGGGGCGGGCAGCCCCAGCATTTT

clone size: -
J gene: TRBJ2-7
V gene: TRBV28
D gene: TRBD2
CDR3 protein: CATRAGWPYEQYF
CDR3 DNA: TGTGCCACTCGAGCGGGATGGCCCTACGAGCAGTACTTC

clone size: -
J gene: TRBJ1-4
V gene: TRBV5-4
D gene: TRBD1
CDR3 protein: CASSLSRGRGREKLFF
CDR3 DNA: TGTGCCAGCAGCTTGTCCAGGGGGCGCGGTCGAGAAAAACTGTTTTTT

clone size: -
J gene: TRBJ2-7
V gene: TRBV10-3
D gene: TRBD1
CDR3 protein: CAIRNTGTGAGEQYF
CDR3 DNA: TGTGCCATCAGAAACACCGGGACAGGGGCGGGCGAGCAGTACTTC

clone size: -
J gene: TRBJ1-5
V gene: TRBV7-9
D gene: TRBD1
CDR3 protein: CASSVQGDQPQHF
CDR3 DNA: TGTGCCAGCAGCGTCCAGGGGGATCAGCCCCAGCATTTT

clone size: few
J gene: TRBJ2-1
V gene: TRBV7-2
D gene: -
CDR3 protein: CASSLMRAHYNEQFF
CDR3 DNA: TGTGCCAGCAGCTTAATGAGAGCCCACTACAATGAGCAGTTCTTC

clone size: -
J gene: TRBJ1-1
V gene: TRBV5-6
D gene: -
CDR3 protein: CASSLVGRTMNTEAFF
CDR3 DNA: TGTGCCAGCAGCTTGGTAGGCAGGACAATGAACACTGAAGCTTTCTTT

clone size: once
J gene: TRBJ1-1
V gene: TRBV11-3
D gene: -
CDR3 protein: CASSLDRAGEAFF
CDR3 DNA: TGTGCCAGCAGCTTAGATAGGGCGGGTGAAGCTTTCTTT

clone size: -
J gene: TRBJ1-6
V gene: TRBV5-4
D gene: -
CDR3 protein: CASSLELSSPLHF
CDR3 DNA: TGTGCCAGCAGCTTGGAATTGAGCTCGCCCCTCCACTTT

clone size: few
J gene: TRBJ2-1
V gene: TRBV11-2
D gene: -
CDR3 protein: CASSLGAEANEQFF
CDR3 DNA: TGTGCCAGCAGCTTAGGGGCGGAGGCCAATGAGCAGTTCTTC

clone size: -
J gene: TRBJ2-5
V gene: TRBV7-3
D gene: TRBD2
CDR3 protein: CASSKGLAGAWETQYF
CDR3 DNA: TGTGCCAGCAGCAAAGGACTAGCGGGAGCATGGGAGACCCAGTACTTC

clone size: -
J gene: TRBJ2-7
V gene: TRBV21-1
D gene: -
CDR3 protein: CASRNTGFTTTYEQYF
CDR3 DNA: TGTGCCAGCAGGAACACAGGATTCACTACCACATACGAGCAGTACTTC

clone size: few
J gene: TRBJ1-2
V gene: TRBV7-9
D gene: -
CDR3 protein: CASSSAKGYTF
CDR3 DNA: TGTGCCAGCAGCTCCGCGAAGGGCTACACCTTC

clone size: -
J gene: TRBJ1-5
V gene: TRBV27
D gene: TRBD1
CDR3 protein: CASSSDRASQPQHF
CDR3 DNA: TGTGCCAGCAGTTCGGACAGGGCCAGTCAGCCCCAGCATTTT

clone size: -
J gene: TRBJ2-3
V gene: TRBV4-1
D gene: -
CDR3 protein: CASSQGSGTDTQYF
CDR3 DNA: TGCGCCAGCAGCCAAGGTTCTGGCACAGATACGCAGTATTTT